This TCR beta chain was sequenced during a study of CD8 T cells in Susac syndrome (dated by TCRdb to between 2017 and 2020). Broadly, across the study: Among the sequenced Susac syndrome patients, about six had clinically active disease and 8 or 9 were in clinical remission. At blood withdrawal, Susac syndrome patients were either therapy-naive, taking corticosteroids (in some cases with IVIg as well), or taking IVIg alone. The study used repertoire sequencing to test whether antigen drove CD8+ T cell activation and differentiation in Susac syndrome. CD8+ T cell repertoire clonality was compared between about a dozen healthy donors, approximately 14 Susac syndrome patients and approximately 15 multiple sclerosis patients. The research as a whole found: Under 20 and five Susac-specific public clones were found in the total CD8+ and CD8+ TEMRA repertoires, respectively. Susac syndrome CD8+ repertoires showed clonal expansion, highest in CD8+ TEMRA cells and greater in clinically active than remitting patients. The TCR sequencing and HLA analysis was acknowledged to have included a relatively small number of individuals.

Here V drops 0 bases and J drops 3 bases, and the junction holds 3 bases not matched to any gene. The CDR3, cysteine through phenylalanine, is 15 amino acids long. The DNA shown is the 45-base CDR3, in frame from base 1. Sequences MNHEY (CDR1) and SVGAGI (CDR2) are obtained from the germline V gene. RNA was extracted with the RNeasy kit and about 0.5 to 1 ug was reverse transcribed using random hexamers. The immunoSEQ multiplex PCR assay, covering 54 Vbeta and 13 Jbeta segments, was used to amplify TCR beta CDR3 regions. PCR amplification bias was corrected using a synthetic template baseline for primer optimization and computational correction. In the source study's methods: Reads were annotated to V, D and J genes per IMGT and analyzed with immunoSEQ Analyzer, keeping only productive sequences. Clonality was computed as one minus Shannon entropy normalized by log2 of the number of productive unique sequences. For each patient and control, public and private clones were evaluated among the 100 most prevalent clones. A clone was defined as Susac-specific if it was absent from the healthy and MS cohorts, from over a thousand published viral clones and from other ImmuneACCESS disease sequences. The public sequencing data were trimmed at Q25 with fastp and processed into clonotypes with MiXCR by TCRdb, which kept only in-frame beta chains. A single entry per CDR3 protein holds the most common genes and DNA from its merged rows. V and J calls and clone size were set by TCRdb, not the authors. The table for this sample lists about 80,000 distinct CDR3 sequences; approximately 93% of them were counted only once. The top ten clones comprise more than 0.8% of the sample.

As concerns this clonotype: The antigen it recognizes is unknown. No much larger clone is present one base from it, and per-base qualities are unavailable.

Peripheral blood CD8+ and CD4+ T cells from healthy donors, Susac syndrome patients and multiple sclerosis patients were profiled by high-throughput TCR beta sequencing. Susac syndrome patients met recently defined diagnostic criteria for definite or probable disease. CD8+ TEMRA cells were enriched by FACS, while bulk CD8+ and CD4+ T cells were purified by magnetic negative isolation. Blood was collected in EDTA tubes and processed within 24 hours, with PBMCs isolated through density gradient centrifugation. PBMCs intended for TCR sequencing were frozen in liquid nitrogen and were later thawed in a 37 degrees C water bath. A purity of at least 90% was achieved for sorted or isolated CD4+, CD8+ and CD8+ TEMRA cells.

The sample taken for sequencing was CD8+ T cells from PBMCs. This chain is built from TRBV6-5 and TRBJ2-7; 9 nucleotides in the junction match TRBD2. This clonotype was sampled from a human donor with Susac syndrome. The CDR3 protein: CASSYSAGGGYEQYF. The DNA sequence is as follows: TGTGCCAGCAGTTACTCGGCGGGAGGGGGCTACGAGCAGTACTTC.